Each of the 28 T cell receptor beta chains below was sequenced from the same sample in a study of blood T cell repertoires in COVID-19. TCRdb's table, derived via immunoSEQ multiplex PCR, lists solely in-frame clones and lacks some. Of over 95,000 clones listed, 75% to 90% are singletons. Sequenced: peripheral blood. These TCRs come from a human donor in a cohort sampled during active COVID-19.

V is TRBV5-1 and J is TRBJ2-1; TRBD1 is a possible D gene (7 bases). This CDR3 is 16 amino acids long. The germline V gene encodes CDR1 SGHRS and CDR2 YFSETQ. The ends were cut back, 0 bases at V and 3 bases at J, with 13 bases in the middle. DNA for the CDR3: TGCGCCAGCAGCTTGGCCAGGGGGGCCAACTACAATGAGCAGTTCTTC. Its protein product is CASSLARGANYNEQFF.

The genes are TRBV4-1 and TRBJ2-7; 8 nucleotides agree with TRBD1. This CDR3 contains 15 residues. The germline V gene encodes CDR1 MGHRA and CDR2 YSYEKL. The J segment lost 6 bases and the V segment lost 0 bases, leaving 7 bases of the junction unmatched. The CDR3 nucleotides are TGCGCCAGCAGCCAAGACGGCCAGGGGGCTCGCGAGCAGTACTTC. Protein product: CASSQDGQGAREQYF.

The chain couples TRBV25-1 to TRBJ1-3; D is unclear. V gave up 2 bases and J gave up 0 bases, with 8 bases separating them. The CDR3 is made up of 15 amino acids. CDR1 is MGHDK, CDR2 SYGVNS, per germline. The CDR3 loop is CASSERRSSGNTIYF. CDR3 DNA: TGTGCCAGCAGTGAACGGAGGAGCTCTGGAAACACCATATATTTT. Full variable domain (outside the CDR3, taken from reference TRBV25-1 and TRBJ1-3): EADIYQTPRYLVIGTGKKITLECSQTMGHDKMYWYQQDPGMELHLIHYSYGVNSTEKGDLSSESTVSRIRTEHFPLTLESARPSHTSQYLCASSERRSSGNTIYFGEGSWLTVV.

This clone has a single count. V usage is TRBV6-5 and J usage is TRBJ1-1; 11 nucleotides agree with TRBD1. This CDR3 contains 14 residues. CDR1 MNHEY and CDR2 SVGAGI come from the germline V gene. J gave up 4 bases and V 2 bases, and 0 bases lay outside the gene matches. The CDR3 sequence: CASSYGTGGTEAFF. The DNA for the CDR3 is TGTGCCAGCAGTTACGGGACAGGGGGCACTGAAGCTTTCTTT.

This clone has just a few counts. This chain joins TRBV7-2 and TRBJ1-2; TRBD1 might be the D (5 bases). There are 13 residues in the CDR3. Trimming shortened V by 5 bases and J by 8 bases, and 15 bases separated the two germline ends. Germline CDR1 is SGHTA and CDR2 is FQGNSA. In DNA, the CDR3 is TGTGCCAGCAGCCCCAGACAGCTTTGGGGCTACACCTTC. Translated: CASSPRQLWGYTF.

The gene calls are TRBV6-5 and TRBJ2-5; the match to TRBD2 covers 7 bases. From germline, CDR1 is MNHEY and CDR2 SVGAGI. V was pared by 0 bases and J by 5 bases, with 6 bases of the junction left unmatched. The CDR3 totals 15 residues. DNA for the CDR3: TGTGCCAGCAGTTACTCGCTTCTGCGGGGGGAGACCCAGTACTTC. It is translated as CASSYSLLRGETQYF.

CDR3 coding DNA: TGTGCCAGCAGCCCAGAGGGTAATGAGCAGTTCTTC. As protein: CASSPEGNEQFF. The genes are TRBV7-3 and TRBJ2-1; a possible D gene is TRBD2 (5 bases). CDR1 is SGHTA, CDR2 FQGTGA, per germline. Trimming cost V 5 bases and J 7 bases, with 9 bases left between them. CDR3 length equals 12 residues.

The J gene is TRBJ1-3, the V gene TRBV11-2; 8 bases agree with TRBD1. Germline CDR1 reads SGHAT; CDR2 reads FQNNGV. CDR3 length: 18 residues. V lost 2 bases and J lost 10; bases outside the gene matches: 19. The CDR3, as DNA: TGTGCCAGCAGCTTAAGGTTGAAGGCAGGGGGCGCGGAAAGGACCATATATTTT. This gives the protein CASSLRLKAGGAERTIYF. The whole variable domain, remainder taken from reference TRBV11-2 and TRBJ1-3, is EAGVAQSPRYKIIEKRQSVAFWCNPISGHATLYWYQQILGQGPKLLIQFQNNGVVDDSQLPKDRFSAERLKGVDSTLKIQPAKLEDSAVYLCASSLRLKAGGAERTIYFGEGSWLTVV.

The chain couples TRBV6-2 or TRBV6-3 to TRBJ2-1; 8 nucleotides align to TRBD2. Germline V gene sequence: CDR1 MNHEY, CDR2 SVGEGT. The CDR3 sequence is 15 residues long. The V and J ends lost 4 bases and 9 bases, in that order; junction bases with no gene match: 11. The CDR3 here is CASSWGGGIPIEQFF. The CDR3 DNA follows: TGTGCCAGCAGTTGGGGCGGGGGGATCCCAATTGAGCAGTTCTTC.

This clone was detected only a few times. The chain's CDR3 is CATSRASLFRETQYF. CDR3 in DNA: TGTGCCACCAGCAGAGCTTCCTTATTCCGAGAGACCCAGTACTTC. V gene TRBV15 combines with J gene TRBJ2-5; D is ambiguous. V was shortened by 1 base and J by 4 bases, with 13 bases between the two germline ends. Germline V gene sequence: CDR1 LNHNV, CDR2 YYDKDF (reference sequence). The CDR3 has 15 residues.

CDR3 sequence reads: CASSPRLADGTDTQYF. The CDR3 coding sequence is TGTGCCAGCAGCCCAAGACTAGCGGACGGCACAGATACGCAGTATTTT. The rearrangement links TRBV7-9 to TRBJ2-3; TRBD2 matches 9 bases. Germline trimming cut 5 bases from V and 1 base from J; bases unmatched to any gene: 7. CDR3 size: 16 residues. Germline values: CDR1 SEHNR, CDR2 FQNEAQ (reference sequence). The full variable domain, its missing parts supplied by reference TRBV7-9 and TRBJ2-3, is DTGVSQNPRHKITKRGQNVTFRCDPISEHNRLYWYRQTLGQGPEFLTYFQNEAQLEKSRLLSDRFSAERPKGSFSTLEIQRTEQGDSAMYLCASSPRLADGTDTQYFGPGTRLTVL.

CDR3 DNA: TGTGCCAGCAGCACGTCGGGACAGGCGGCTCCGCAGTACTTC. As protein: CASSTSGQAAPQYF. The genes are TRBV6-5 and TRBJ2-7; TRBD1 aligns across 8 bases. Germline CDR1 MNHEY, CDR2 SVGAGI. The ends lost 6 bases at V and 9 bases at J; junction bases unmatched: 13. The CDR3 is 14 residues long.

The CDR3 DNA is TGTGCCAGCAGCCCCGATGGGACGGGGGGGCCTAGGGAGCAGTTCTTC. This encodes CASSPDGTGGPREQFF. The V and J genes are TRBV11-3 and TRBJ2-1, with 8 nucleotides matching TRBD2. The ends lost 5 bases at V and 10 bases at J; junction bases unmatched: 16. The V gene's germline CDR1 is SGHNT and CDR2 YENEEA. CDR3 length: 16 residues. Filled out from reference TRBV11-3 and TRBJ2-1, the complete variable domain reads EAGVVQSPRYKIIEKKQPVAFWCNPISGHNTLYWYLQNLGQGPELLIRYENEEAVDDSQLPKDRFSAERLKGVDSTLKIQPAELGDSAVYLCASSPDGTGGPREQFFGPGTRLTVL.

The chain couples TRBV5-6 to TRBJ2-3; 10 bases fit TRBD1. The length of the CDR3 is 15 residues. The V gene end was trimmed by 3 bases and the J gene end by 6 bases; junction bases not matched to a gene: 7. The germline gives CDR1 SGHDT, CDR2 YYEEEE. For the CDR3, the DNA is TGTGCCAGCAGCTCCGGGACAGGGGCTGGGGATACGCAGTATTTT. Translating gives CASSSGTGAGDTQYF.

The gene calls are TRBV5-1 and TRBJ1-1; D is unclear. Deletions cut 6 bases from V and 5 bases from J, with 17 bases between. This CDR3 is built from 14 residues. Germline V gene data show CDR1 as SGHRS and CDR2 as YFSETQ. CDR3: CASTLAGFETEAFF. In nucleotides, the CDR3 is TGCGCCAGCACCCTGGCGGGGTTTGAAACTGAAGCTTTCTTT.

V usage is TRBV6-5 and J usage is TRBJ1-5; 8 nucleotides agree with TRBD1. CDR1 and CDR2 (germline): MNHEY, SVGAGI. CDR3 length equals 14 residues. J gave up 3 bases and V 6 bases, and 4 bases lay outside the gene matches. CDR3 bases: TGTGCCAGCAGACCGGGACAGGCCAATCAGCCCCAGCATTTT. It is translated as CASRPGQANQPQHF.

CDR3 sequence reads: CATSRDKGQGQPQHF. CDR3 coding DNA: TGTGCCACCAGCAGAGATAAAGGACAGGGACAGCCCCAGCATTTT. This chain uses TRBV15 with TRBJ1-5, with TRBD1 matching over 8 bases. Trimming removed 0 bases from V and 7 bases from J; junction bases left unmatched: 5. CDR3 size: 15 residues. CDR1 LNHNV and CDR2 YYDKDF come from the germline V gene (reference sequence).

The table lists this clone with a few counts. The J gene is TRBJ2-7, the V gene TRBV28; 8 bases agree with TRBD2. Germline-derived CDR1 and CDR2 are MDHEN and SYDVKM. V gave up 1 base and J gave up 0 bases; unmatched junction bases: 11. This CDR3 is 18 amino acids long. The DNA of the CDR3 is TGTGCCAGCAGTTTATCTCCGGGACTAGGGTCCCTCTCCTACGAGCAGTACTTC. This translates into CASSLSPGLGSLSYEQYF.

CDR3: CAQTGHNELYNEQFF. CDR3 sequence (DNA): TGTGCCCAGACAGGGCATAATGAGCTATACAATGAGCAGTTCTTC. This chain joins TRBV30 and TRBJ2-1, with 7 bases identical to TRBD1. From germline, CDR1 is GTSNPN and CDR2 SVGIG (reference sequence). The V and J ends lost 8 bases and 4 bases, in that order; junction bases with no gene match: 14. This CDR3 region has 15 residues.

The chain couples TRBV6-5 to TRBJ1-5; D unresolved. The CDR3 covers 13 residues. The V end lost 6 bases, the J end lost 0 bases, and 6 bases lay between the germline ends. CDR1 and CDR2 (germline): MNHEY, SVGAGI. The CDR3 here is CASSVYSNQPQHF. As DNA, the CDR3 is TGTGCCAGCAGCGTTTATAGCAATCAGCCCCAGCATTTT.

CDR3 residues: CASSEADGDYGYTF. CDR3 nucleotide sequence: TGTGCCAGCAGTGAAGCGGACGGGGACTATGGCTACACCTTC. V usage is TRBV6-1 and J usage is TRBJ1-2; D call uncertain. Germline V gene lookup returns CDR1 MNHNS and CDR2 SASEGT. This CDR3 has 14 amino acids. Trimming took off 0 bases at V and 3 bases at J, with 8 bases between the two ends.

The gene calls are TRBV21-1 and TRBJ2-3; the listed D gene, TRBD1, was not tested against the DNA. TRBV21-1 is assigned pseudogene status. CDR3 length: 16 amino acids. CDR3 residues: CASSKDGRGQADTQYF. The CDR3 region has the DNA TGTGCCAGCAGCAAAGACGGCAGGGGGCAAGCAGATACGCAGTATTTT.

The rearrangement links TRBV2 to TRBJ1-6; weak D call: TRBD1 (6 bases). The V gene's germline CDR1 is SNHLY and CDR2 FYNNEI. V lost 6 bases, J lost 4 bases, and 13 bases lay in between. The CDR3 totals 15 residues. CDR3 protein: CASRTGKGYNSPLHF. CDR3 sequence (DNA): TGTGCCAGCAGAACAGGGAAGGGTTATAATTCACCCCTCCACTTT.

V is TRBV4-1 and J is TRBJ2-3, with 10 bases fitting TRBD2. This CDR3 spans 13 amino acids. CDR1 MGHRA and CDR2 YSYEKL come from the germline V gene. V lost 3 bases, J lost 10 bases, and 4 bases stayed unmatched. CDR3 nucleotide sequence: TGCGCCAGCAGCCAGCTAGCGGGGGAGGCGCAGTATTTT. Its translation is CASSQLAGEAQYF.

The gene calls are TRBV7-2 and TRBJ2-4; 15 positions agree with TRBD2. Germline CDR1 and CDR2: SGHTA and FQGNSA. After removal of 0 bases from V and 0 bases from J, the junction contained 6 bases not matched to a gene. The CDR3 has 20 residues. DNA of the CDR3: TGTGCCAGCAGCTTAGCTGGGACTAGCGGGGGGCTCCTAGCCAAAAACATTCAGTACTTC. The encoded protein is CASSLAGTSGGLLAKNIQYF.

The chain employs TRBV5-8 and TRBJ2-1; D is unresolved. Germline assignment: CDR1 SGHTS and CDR2 YDEGEE. V shed 2 bases and J shed 8 bases, with 11 bases lying between them. This CDR3 region has 13 residues. This chain's CDR3 is CASSFHPADEQFF. Here the CDR3 DNA reads TGTGCCAGCAGCTTTCACCCCGCGGATGAGCAGTTCTTC.

The chain combines TRBV7-2 with TRBJ1-1; TRBD1 might be the D (6 bases). Trimming shortened V by 6 bases and J by 4 bases, and 15 bases separated the two germline ends. Germline CDR1 is SGHTA and CDR2 is FQGNSA. The CDR3 runs 14 residues. The CDR3 nucleotides are TGTGCCAGCAGTACAGACAGGTTTGGCACTGAAGCTTTCTTT. Translation: CASSTDRFGTEAFF.

The rearrangement joins TRBV11-2 to TRBJ2-1, with no clear D. Germline V gene sequence: CDR1 SGHAT, CDR2 FQNNGV. Trimming pared 5 bases from V and 5 bases from J, leaving 10 bases between. This CDR3 spans 13 amino acids. For the CDR3, the DNA is TGTGCCAGCAGCCGCGGCAGTAACAATGAGCAGTTCTTC. Its translation: CASSRGSNNEQFF. Full variable domain (missing parts from reference TRBV11-2 and TRBJ2-1): EAGVAQSPRYKIIEKRQSVAFWCNPISGHATLYWYQQILGQGPKLLIQFQNNGVVDDSQLPKDRFSAERLKGVDSTLKIQPAKLEDSAVYLCASSRGSNNEQFFGPGTRLTVL.